This TCR beta chain was captured in a study of blood T cell repertoires in COVID-19. Overall study: Material from acute and convalescent COVID-19 was sourced from the United States, Italy and Spain. PBMCs, B-cell-depleted T cells, or T cells provided the cDNA or gDNA that made up the material.

Authors' processing steps: Amplification of reference gene primers provided the estimated nucleated cell counts. Generated by immunoSEQ multiplex PCR, the TCRdb table keeps only in-frame clones and is missing some. Clone size and the V and J calls come from that table; the DNA yielded D and trimming. The data contain tens of thousands of clones, approximately 91% of them seen just once; the ten biggest clones take up around 0.41%. The TCR sequence derives from a human donor in a cohort sampled during active COVID-19. Material for sequencing was peripheral blood.

The CDR3 reads CASSAWTSRSSYEQYF. For the CDR3, the DNA is TGTGCCAGCAGTGCCTGGACTAGCCGGAGCTCCTACGAGCAGTACTTC. V gene TRBV27 combines with J gene TRBJ2-7, with TRBD2 matching 8 bases. Germline V CDR1 and CDR2: MNHEY, SMNVEV (reference sequence). CDR3 length equals 16 residues. Trimming at V came to 5 bases and at J to 0 bases, leaving 9 bases not matched to a gene.